This T cell receptor beta chain comes out of a study of blood T cell repertoires in COVID-19. In the source study's methods: How many nucleated cells were present was estimated from reference gene primer amplification. Assay: immunoSEQ multiplex PCR; the TCRdb copy retains only in-frame clones and omits some. That table gives V, J and clone size, and the DNA gave D and trimming. Among 180,000 or so clones, about 80% were seen once, and the ten largest hold roughly 6.9%. For recovered donors of Cohort 3, there were two negative PCRs, clearance, or symptom resolution. This sequence originates from a man aged 40-49 years who had recovered from COVID-19. Sequenced input: PBMCs or T cells enriched from blood (not recorded which).

The CDR3 bases are TGTGCCAGCAGCCTACCGAGCGGTGAGCAGTTCTTC. Its translation: CASSLPSGEQFF. The chain joins TRBV5-4 to TRBJ2-1; D perhaps matches TRBD2 (5 bases). V was cut by 4 bases and J by 9 bases, with 11 bases left in between. This CDR3 comprises 12 residues. Germline CDR1 and CDR2: SGHNT and YYREEE (reference sequence).